Below, 21 T cell receptor beta chains from the same sample are listed, as sequenced in a study of blood T cell repertoires in COVID-19. Generated by immunoSEQ multiplex PCR, the TCRdb table keeps only in-frame clones and is missing some. The repertoire consists of roughly 310,000 clones, with approximately 87% occurring once and the leading ten covering approximately 4%. Source material: peripheral blood. Receptor source: a woman aged 45-60 years with active or convalescent COVID-19.

This chain joins TRBV10-3 and TRBJ2-1; 7 nucleotides agree with TRBD2. The ends lost 4 bases at V and 2 bases at J; junction bases unmatched: 5. The CDR3 totals 15 residues. The germline V gene encodes CDR1 ENHRY and CDR2 SYGVKD. Here the CDR3 DNA reads TGTGCCATCAGTGCGGCCGGGAGGACCTACAATGAGCAGTTCTTC. Translated, it gives CAISAAGRTYNEQFF.

The V gene is TRBV30, the J gene TRBJ1-4; TRBD1 might be the D (6 bases). Germline V lookup: CDR1 GTSNPN, CDR2 SVGIG (reference sequence). Trimming took off 3 bases at V and 8 bases at J, with 19 bases between the two ends. This CDR3 comprises 15 residues. Written as DNA, the CDR3 is TGTGCCTGGAGCTGGGGGGGGCGATTGAAGGAAAAACTGTTTTTT. Its protein is CAWSWGGRLKEKLFF.

V and J are TRBV5-1 and TRBJ2-3, with TRBD2 matching over 9 bases. Germline V lookup: CDR1 SGHRS, CDR2 YFSETQ. Unmatched junction bases numbered 8, after V lost 0 bases and J lost 0 bases. This CDR3 spans 18 amino acids. CDR3 sequence (DNA): TGCGCCAGCAGCTTGGAGGGACTAGCCCTCATAAGCACAGATACGCAGTATTTT. Protein sequence: CASSLEGLALISTDTQYF.

The gene calls are TRBV5-4 and TRBJ2-7, with 10 bases matching TRBD2. CDR1 is SGHNT, CDR2 YYREEE, per germline (reference sequence). The CDR3 runs 16 residues. V lost 0 bases, J lost 5 bases, and 8 bases stayed unmatched. CDR3 DNA: TGTGCCAGCAGCTTGGTGAAGCGGGGGGGCGGGCACGAGCAGTACTTC. This translates into CASSLVKRGGGHEQYF.

The rearrangement uses TRBV6-5 and TRBJ2-5, with a tentative D call TRBD2 (6 bases). The CDR3 spans 13 residues. Trimming took 8 bases from V and 5 from J, leaving 15 bases between them. Germline loops: CDR1 MNHEY, CDR2 SVGAGI. CDR3 nucleotides: TGTGCCAGCTCTAGTGGCAGCGGGGAGACCCAGTACTTC. Translated: CASSSGSGETQYF.

The chain employs TRBV6-6 and TRBJ1-3; 8 bases align to TRBD1. With 0 bases clipped from V and 2 bases from J, the junction kept 3 bases outside the gene matches. The germline V gene encodes CDR1 MNHNY and CDR2 SVGAGI (reference sequence). CDR3 length: 16 amino acids. CDR3 sequence reads: CASSYSKDRAGNTIYF. In nucleotides, the CDR3 is TGTGCCAGCAGTTACTCGAAGGACAGGGCTGGAAACACCATATATTTT.

CDR3 sequence reads: CASRLGDDNSPLHF. In DNA, the CDR3 is TGTGCCAGCAGGCTCGGGGATGATAATTCACCCCTCCACTTT. The V call is TRBV6-6, the J call TRBJ1-6; D not certain. Trimming took off 6 bases at V and 5 bases at J, with 11 bases between the two ends. The CDR3 extends over 14 amino acids. The germline gives CDR1 MNHNY, CDR2 SVGAGI (reference sequence).

The chain links TRBV5-1 to TRBJ2-5; TRBD1 is a possible D gene (6 bases). CDR3 length: 13 amino acids. The germline gives CDR1 SGHRS, CDR2 YFSETQ. V lost 2 bases, J lost 3 bases, and 8 bases lay in between. The CDR3 protein is CASSFTGKETQYF. The CDR3 DNA sequence: TGCGCCAGCAGCTTTACAGGGAAAGAGACCCAGTACTTC.

V is TRBV15 and J is TRBJ2-1, with D perhaps matching TRBD2 (7 bases). Germline V CDR1 and CDR2: LNHNV, YYDKDF (reference sequence). The CDR3 consists of 16 residues. With 0 bases removed from V and 5 bases from J, the gap between germline ends came to 14 bases. The chain's CDR3 is CATSRESRGGHNEQFF. The CDR3 nucleotides read TGTGCCACCAGCAGAGAATCGAGGGGGGGCCACAATGAGCAGTTCTTC.

The chain links TRBV5-1 to TRBJ2-7; tentative D call: TRBD2 (7 bases). The CDR3 runs 14 residues. Germline CDR1 reads SGHRS; CDR2 reads YFSETQ. Trimming removed 7 bases from V and 4 bases from J, with 18 bases in between. The CDR3 DNA reads TGCGCCAGCCGCCAAGGGGGGGCTTCGTACGAGCAGTACTTC. This encodes CASRQGGASYEQYF.

The rearrangement joins TRBV19 to TRBJ1-2, with 8 bases matching TRBD1. Germline-derived CDR1 and CDR2 are LNHDA and SQIVND (reference sequence). CDR3 length equals 14 residues. V trimming: 4 bases; J trimming: 3 bases; junction bases outside the gene matches: 4. CDR3 region: CASSRTGGDYGYTF. CDR3 sequence (DNA): TGTGCCAGTAGTAGAACAGGGGGAGACTATGGCTACACCTTC. The full variable domain, completed using reference TRBV19 and TRBJ1-2, is DGGITQSPKYLFRKEGQNVTLSCEQNLNHDAMYWYRQDPGQGLRLIYYSQIVNDFQKGDIAEGYSVSREKKESFPLTVTSAQKNPTAFYLCASSRTGGDYGYTFGSGTRLTVV.

The J gene is TRBJ2-7, the V gene TRBV5-4; D unclear. Trimming removed 2 bases from V and 0 bases from J, with 18 bases in between. The CDR3 is 17 amino acids. CDR1 SGHNT and CDR2 YYREEE come from the germline V gene (reference sequence). CDR3 nucleotide sequence: TGTGCCAGCAGCTTCTCACACCAGGCCCCCAACTCCTACGAGCAGTACTTC. Translating it yields CASSFSHQAPNSYEQYF.

The chain recombines TRBV18 with TRBJ2-5; 9 nucleotides match TRBD1. The CDR3 length is 18 residues. The germline V gene encodes CDR1 KGHSH and CDR2 LQKENI. V dropped 3 bases and J dropped 3; count of bases not matched to a gene: 14. The chain's CDR3 is CASSPLRGTGPPKETQYF. CDR3 bases: TGTGCCAGCTCACCCTTACGTGGGACAGGGCCTCCCAAAGAGACCCAGTACTTC.

The chain couples TRBV24-1 to TRBJ1-5; maybe TRBD1 (6 bases). The germline V gene encodes CDR1 KGHDR and CDR2 SFDVKD. This CDR3 contains 15 residues. V was shortened by 5 bases and J by 2 bases, with 12 bases between the two germline ends. This chain's CDR3 is CATSGAGAGNQPQHF. The CDR3 DNA sequence: TGTGCCACCAGTGGGGCAGGGGCGGGCAATCAGCCCCAGCATTTT.

In its sample, this clone was seen a few times. The chain is built from TRBV25-1 and TRBJ1-3, with D tentatively TRBD1 (6 bases). Between the trimmed V and J ends, which lost 5 bases and 2 bases, there was a span of 10 bases. The CDR3 contains 14 residues. Per germline, CDR1 MGHDK and CDR2 SYGVNS. Here the CDR3 DNA reads TGTGCCAGCAGTTCCAGGGGAGCTGGAAACACCATATATTTT. It codes for CASSSRGAGNTIYF.

Only one count was recorded for this clone. The rearrangement links TRBV28 to TRBJ1-5; tentative D call: TRBD1 (6 bases). The CDR3 spans 16 residues. Trimming shortened V by 3 bases and J by 3 bases, and 15 bases separated the two germline ends. In germline, CDR1 is MDHEN, CDR2 SYDVKM. CDR3 nucleotide sequence: TGTGCCAGCAGTTTGCCGACCGGGACATACAATCAGCCCCAGCATTTT. This translates into CASSLPTGTYNQPQHF.

The J gene is TRBJ1-1, the V gene TRBV5-5, with TRBD1 matching 7 bases. Germline-derived CDR1 and CDR2 are SGHKS and YYEKEE (reference sequence). V lost 2 bases to trimming and J lost 3 bases; unmatched junction nucleotides: 4. The CDR3 length is 14 residues. CDR3 DNA sequence: TGTGCCAGCAGCTTCGGGACAGCTTACACTGAAGCTTTCTTT. Its protein is CASSFGTAYTEAFF.

The rearrangement uses TRBV2 and TRBJ2-5, with TRBD2 as a possible D gene (5 bases). This CDR3 is 15 amino acids long. V shed 4 bases and J shed 3 bases, with 15 bases lying between them. CDR1 is SNHLY, CDR2 FYNNEI, per germline. This CDR3 reads CASSGGSPGEETQYF. DNA of the CDR3: TGTGCCAGCAGTGGGGGTTCCCCCGGGGAAGAGACCCAGTACTTC.

The CDR3 sequence: CASSLDRGNTIYF. DNA of the CDR3: TGTGCCAGCAGCCTGGACAGGGGAAACACCATATATTTT. The gene calls are TRBV5-8 and TRBJ1-3; TRBD1 matches 7 bases. Losses at the gene ends were 4 bases for V and 4 bases for J; bases not matched to a gene: 2. Germline-derived CDR1 and CDR2 are SGHTS and YDEGEE. This CDR3 comprises 13 residues. Using reference TRBV5-8 and TRBJ1-3 for the parts outside the CDR3, the full variable domain is EAGVTQSPTHLIKTRGQQATLRCSPISGHTSVYWYQQALGLGLQFLLWYDEGEERNRGNFPPRFSGRQFPNYSSELNVNALELEDSALYLCASSLDRGNTIYFGEGSWLTVV.

The chain carries TRBV10-3 and TRBJ2-3; 7 nucleotides agree with TRBD2. Germline V gives CDR1 ENHRY, CDR2 SYGVKD. Trimming took 11 bases from V and 1 from J; bases not matched to a gene: 9. CDR3 size: 14 residues. CDR3 sequence reads: CAARAGTRTDTQYF. The DNA of the CDR3 is TGTGCCGCCCGAGCGGGGACTCGCACAGATACGCAGTATTTT.

The V and J genes are TRBV23-1 and TRBJ2-3; possible D gene TRBD1, 5 bases. TRBV23-1 carries the ORF label, with uncertain function. Trimming left V 1 base short and J 2 bases short, with 13 bases between. The CDR3 has 16 residues. CDR3 amino acids: CASSQYNRKVTDTQYF. In DNA, the CDR3 is TGCGCCAGCAGTCAATACAACAGGAAAGTCACAGATACGCAGTATTTT.